Below are 15 T cell receptor beta chains sequenced from a single sample in a study of T cell changes during pregnancy in multiple sclerosis. Measured with immunoSEQ multiplex PCR; TCRdb has only the in-frame clones, and not every one. The table shows some 80,000 clones, with roughly 90% occurring only once. Sequenced here: peripheral blood, sampled in the first trimester of pregnancy. The receptors were gathered from a female donor with multiple sclerosis, enrolled in a pregnancy study.

The rearrangement links TRBV5-6 to TRBJ1-4, with a tentative D call TRBD1 (5 bases). The V end lost 6 bases, the J end lost 12 bases, and 18 bases lay between the germline ends. The CDR3 runs 13 residues. The germline V gene has CDR1 SGHDT and CDR2 YYEEEE. CDR3 sequence: CASTQNWRDELFF. The CDR3 DNA follows: TGTGCCAGCACCCAGAATTGGCGGGACGAACTGTTTTTT.

The rearrangement joins TRBV19 to TRBJ2-4; D perhaps matches TRBD1 (6 bases). This CDR3 is built from 15 residues. Trimming shortened V by 5 bases and J by 0 bases, and 11 bases separated the two germline ends. Germline V gene data show CDR1 as LNHDA and CDR2 as SQIVND (reference sequence). For the CDR3, the DNA is TGTGCCAGTAGTTCTACAGGGTTAGCCAAAAACATTCAGTACTTC. It codes for CASSSTGLAKNIQYF.

The V gene is TRBV29-1, the J gene TRBJ2-7; tentatively, D is TRBD2 (6 bases). Germline V lookup: CDR1 SQVTM, CDR2 ANQGSEA. Between the trimmed V and J ends, which lost 0 bases and 4 bases, there was a span of 13 bases. The CDR3 is made up of 14 amino acids. The CDR3 DNA sequence: TGCAGCGTTGAAGATCGGAGCGGGCGGTACGAGCAGTACTTC. Translation: CSVEDRSGRYEQYF.

This chain uses TRBV28 with TRBJ2-1; D remains ambiguous. The germline V gene has CDR1 MDHEN and CDR2 SYDVKM. The CDR3 totals 15 residues. Deletions cut 3 bases from V and 0 bases from J, with 9 bases between. The CDR3 region is CASSFRSLSYNEQFF. The CDR3 nucleotides read TGTGCCAGCAGTTTCCGTTCCCTCTCCTACAATGAGCAGTTCTTC.

This chain uses TRBV9 with TRBJ2-7; D may be TRBD2 (5 bases). Germline V gene lookup returns CDR1 SGDLS and CDR2 YYNGEE. V shed 3 bases and J shed 0 bases, with 10 bases lying between them. CDR3 length equals 14 residues. CDR3 sequence reads: CASSGSATSYEQYF. CDR3 DNA sequence: TGTGCCAGCAGCGGTAGCGCGACCTCCTACGAGCAGTACTTC.

The J gene is TRBJ1-5, the V gene TRBV19; no clear D gene. In germline, CDR1 is LNHDA, CDR2 SQIVND (reference sequence). The CDR3 is made up of 19 amino acids. The V end lost 0 bases, the J end lost 0 bases, and 18 bases lay between the germline ends. The CDR3 nucleotides read TGTGCCAGTAGTATAGATCTTATTCAGCGGCAGGTTAGCAATCAGCCCCAGCATTTT. It translates to CASSIDLIQRQVSNQPQHF.

This sequence joins TRBV21-1 and TRBJ2-1; no DNA check was done on the table's D call, TRBD2. TRBV21-1 is assigned pseudogene status. CDR3 length: 16 residues. The CDR3, as DNA: TGTGCCTATAAGACCCTAGCGGGAGAAAACGAGAATGAGCAGTTCTTC. Protein product: CAYKTLAGENENEQFF.

The chain is built from TRBV6-5 and TRBJ1-4; possibly TRBD1 for D (5 bases). V shed 0 bases and J shed 6 bases, with 11 bases lying between them. CDR3 size: 15 residues. CDR1 and CDR2 from the germline V gene are MNHEY and SVGAGI. CDR3 sequence: CASSYSPTADEKLFF. DNA of the CDR3: TGTGCCAGCAGTTACTCGCCGACAGCAGATGAAAAACTGTTTTTT.

The chain carries TRBV30 and TRBJ2-1; D is possibly TRBD2 (6 bases). CDR3 size: 11 residues. The V gene's germline CDR1 is GTSNPN and CDR2 SVGIG (reference sequence). The germline V and J ends were trimmed by 4 bases and 6 bases, with 7 bases remaining between them. The CDR3 protein is CAWTSVNEQFF. DNA of the CDR3: TGTGCCTGGACTAGCGTCAATGAGCAGTTCTTC.

CDR3 DNA: TGTGCCAGCAGTGAATCCCCAAATGAGCAGTTCTTC. Translated, it gives CASSESPNEQFF. The gene calls are TRBV25-1 and TRBJ2-1, with unresolved D. Germline loops: CDR1 MGHDK, CDR2 SYGVNS. The CDR3 is 12 amino acids. Trimming stripped 1 base from V and 7 bases from J, with 5 bases between. The full variable domain, rest sourced from reference TRBV25-1 and TRBJ2-1, is EADIYQTPRYLVIGTGKKITLECSQTMGHDKMYWYQQDPGMELHLIHYSYGVNSTEKGDLSSESTVSRIRTEHFPLTLESARPSHTSQYLCASSESPNEQFFGPGTRLTVL.

The V gene is TRBV7-9, the J gene TRBJ1-6; D may be TRBD1 (5 bases). CDR3 length: 15 residues. Trimming pared 3 bases from V and 7 bases from J, leaving 13 bases between. Per germline, CDR1 SEHNR and CDR2 FQNEAQ (reference sequence). CDR3 in DNA: TGTGCCAGCAGCTTGGCCGGGGAGGGGAATTCACCCCTCCACTTT. Amino acid sequence: CASSLAGEGNSPLHF.

The genes are TRBV28 and TRBJ1-4, with a weak D call TRBD1 (5 bases). Germline V CDR1 and CDR2: MDHEN, SYDVKM. This CDR3 spans 13 amino acids. V lost 6 bases to trimming and J lost 8 bases, with 13 bases between them. This CDR3 is CASRDGAGEKLFF. CDR3 nucleotide sequence: TGTGCCAGCAGGGATGGGGCAGGGGAAAAACTGTTTTTT.

The V call is TRBV14, the J call TRBJ2-3; unclear D gene. The V end was cut by 2 bases, the J end by 2 bases, with 14 bases between. This CDR3 is 16 amino acids long. Germline values: CDR1 SGHDN, CDR2 FVKESK. The CDR3, as DNA: TGTGCCAGCAGCCAAATGAACAGAGTATACACAGATACGCAGTATTTT. Its protein is CASSQMNRVYTDTQYF.

V and J are TRBV6-1 and TRBJ1-4, with 9 nucleotides matching TRBD1. V dropped 2 bases and J dropped 6; count of bases not matched to a gene: 1. The CDR3 sequence is 14 residues long. Germline V gene data show CDR1 as MNHNS and CDR2 as SASEGT. The CDR3 bases are TGTGCCAGCAGTGAAACAGGGGGCTATGAAAAACTGTTTTTT. Translation: CASSETGGYEKLFF.

The chain uses TRBV19 and TRBJ1-5; D is possibly TRBD1 (5 bases). The length of the CDR3 is 16 residues. Trimming pared 2 bases from V and 2 bases from J, leaving 13 bases between. Germline V CDR1 and CDR2: LNHDA, SQIVND (reference sequence). The CDR3 region has the DNA TGTGCCAGTAGTATAACTAACTTAGGGGGCAATCAGCCCCAGCATTTT. Translated, it gives CASSITNLGGNQPQHF.